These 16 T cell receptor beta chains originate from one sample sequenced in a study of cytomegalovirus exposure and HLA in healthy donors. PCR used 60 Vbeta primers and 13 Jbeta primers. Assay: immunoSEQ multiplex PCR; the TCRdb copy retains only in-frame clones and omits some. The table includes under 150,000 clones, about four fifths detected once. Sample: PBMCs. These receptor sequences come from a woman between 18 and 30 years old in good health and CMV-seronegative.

CDR3 protein: CASSQETAMNTEAFF. The CDR3 DNA reads TGTGCCAGCAGCCAAGAAACAGCTATGAACACTGAAGCTTTCTTT. The chain has TRBV4-2 and TRBJ1-1; D unresolved. The CDR3 consists of 15 residues. V was clipped by 0 bases and J by 0 bases, with 8 bases between them. CDR1 is LGHNA and CDR2 is YNFKEQ in the germline V gene.

The CDR3 loop is CASSQSIHWEEEPQHF. The CDR3 DNA reads as TGCGCCAGCAGTCAATCGATCCATTGGGAGGAAGAGCCCCAGCATTTT. The V call is TRBV23-1, the J call TRBJ1-5; D gene uncertain. TRBV23-1 is an ORF, with its function uncertain. The CDR3 spans 16 residues. Trimming stripped 0 bases from V and 8 bases from J, with 17 bases between.

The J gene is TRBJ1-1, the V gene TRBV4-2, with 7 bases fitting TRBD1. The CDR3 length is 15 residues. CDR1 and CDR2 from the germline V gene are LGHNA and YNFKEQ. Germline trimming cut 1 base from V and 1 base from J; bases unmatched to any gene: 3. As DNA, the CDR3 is TGTGCCAGCAGCCAAGTTGACAGGGAGAACACTGAAGCTTTCTTT. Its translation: CASSQVDRENTEAFF.

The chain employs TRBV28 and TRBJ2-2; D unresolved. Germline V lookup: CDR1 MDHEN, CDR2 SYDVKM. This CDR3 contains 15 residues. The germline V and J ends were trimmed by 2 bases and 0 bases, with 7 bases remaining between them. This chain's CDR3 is CASSLGQSNTGELFF. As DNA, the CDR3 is TGTGCCAGCAGTTTAGGGCAGTCGAACACCGGGGAGCTGTTTTTT.

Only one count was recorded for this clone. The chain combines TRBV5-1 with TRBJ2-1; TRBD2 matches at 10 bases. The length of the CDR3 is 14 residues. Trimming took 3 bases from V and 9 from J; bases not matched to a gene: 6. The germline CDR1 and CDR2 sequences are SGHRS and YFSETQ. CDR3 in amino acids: CASSSPAGGGEQFF. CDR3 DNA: TGCGCCAGCAGCTCTCCAGCGGGAGGGGGTGAGCAGTTCTTC. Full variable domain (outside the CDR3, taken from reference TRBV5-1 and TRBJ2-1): KAGVTQTPRYLIKTRGQQVTLSCSPISGHRSVSWYQQTPGQGLQFLFEYFSETQRNKGNFPGRFSGRQFSNSRSEMNVSTLELGDSALYLCASSSPAGGGEQFFGPGTRLTVL.

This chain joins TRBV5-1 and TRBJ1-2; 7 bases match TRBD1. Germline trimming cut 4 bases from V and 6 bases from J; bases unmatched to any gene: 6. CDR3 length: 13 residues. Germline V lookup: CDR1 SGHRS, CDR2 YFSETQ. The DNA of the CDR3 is TGCGCCAGCAGCCCTGACAGGGCGCATGGCTACACCTTC. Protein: CASSPDRAHGYTF.

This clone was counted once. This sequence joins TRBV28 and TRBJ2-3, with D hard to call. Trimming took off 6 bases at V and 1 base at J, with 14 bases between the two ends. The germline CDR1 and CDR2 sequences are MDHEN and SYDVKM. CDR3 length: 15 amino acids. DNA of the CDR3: TGTGCCAGCAGAGGAGCACACCACCGCACAGATACGCAGTATTTT. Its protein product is CASRGAHHRTDTQYF. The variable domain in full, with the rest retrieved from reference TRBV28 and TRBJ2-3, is DVKVTQSSRYLVKRTGEKVFLECVQDMDHENMFWYRQDPGLGLRLIYFSYDVKMKEKGDIPEGYSVSREKKERFSLILESASTNQTSMYLCASRGAHHRTDTQYFGPGTRLTVL.

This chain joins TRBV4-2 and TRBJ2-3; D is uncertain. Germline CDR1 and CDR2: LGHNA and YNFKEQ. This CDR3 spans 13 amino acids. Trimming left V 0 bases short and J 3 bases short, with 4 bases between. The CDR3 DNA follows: TGTGCCAGCAGCCAAGACAGGACAGATACGCAGTATTTT. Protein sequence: CASSQDRTDTQYF.

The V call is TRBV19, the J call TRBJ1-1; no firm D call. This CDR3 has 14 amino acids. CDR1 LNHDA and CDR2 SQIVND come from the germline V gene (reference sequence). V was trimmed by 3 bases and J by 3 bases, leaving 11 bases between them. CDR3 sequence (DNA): TGTGCCAGTAGTATTTTTCGGGGAGACACTGAAGCTTTCTTT. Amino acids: CASSIFRGDTEAFF. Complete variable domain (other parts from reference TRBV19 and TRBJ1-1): DGGITQSPKYLFRKEGQNVTLSCEQNLNHDAMYWYRQDPGQGLRLIYYSQIVNDFQKGDIAEGYSVSREKKESFPLTVTSAQKNPTAFYLCASSIFRGDTEAFFGQGTRLTVV.

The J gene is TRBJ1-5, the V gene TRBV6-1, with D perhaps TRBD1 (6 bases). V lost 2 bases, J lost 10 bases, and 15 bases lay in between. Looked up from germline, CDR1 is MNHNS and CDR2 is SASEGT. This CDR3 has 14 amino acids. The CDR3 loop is CASSESATGIPQHF. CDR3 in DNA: TGTGCCAGCAGTGAATCTGCGACAGGTATCCCCCAGCATTTT.

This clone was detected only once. CDR3 protein: CASSVVAADTDTQYF. CDR3 nucleotide sequence: TGTGCCAGCAGCGTAGTAGCGGCCGACACAGATACGCAGTATTTT. The chain recombines TRBV9 with TRBJ2-3; perhaps TRBD2 as D (6 bases). This CDR3 contains 15 residues. V lost 0 bases and J 2 bases, leaving 10 bases between the germline ends. The germline V gene has CDR1 SGDLS and CDR2 YYNGEE.

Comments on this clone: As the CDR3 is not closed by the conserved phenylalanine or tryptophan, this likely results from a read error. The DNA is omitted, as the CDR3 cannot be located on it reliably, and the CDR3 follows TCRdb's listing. CDR3 protein: CATSRDFKEAILL. J is TRBJ1-1 and V is TRBV15. From germline, CDR1 is LNHNV and CDR2 YYDKDF (reference sequence). Both ends counted, the CDR3 spans 13 residues.

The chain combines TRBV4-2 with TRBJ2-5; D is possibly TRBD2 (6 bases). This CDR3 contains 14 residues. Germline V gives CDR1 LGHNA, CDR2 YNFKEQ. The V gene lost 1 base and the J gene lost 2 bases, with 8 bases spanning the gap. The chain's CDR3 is CASSQVGLQETQYF. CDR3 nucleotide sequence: TGTGCCAGCAGCCAAGTCGGACTACAAGAGACCCAGTACTTC.

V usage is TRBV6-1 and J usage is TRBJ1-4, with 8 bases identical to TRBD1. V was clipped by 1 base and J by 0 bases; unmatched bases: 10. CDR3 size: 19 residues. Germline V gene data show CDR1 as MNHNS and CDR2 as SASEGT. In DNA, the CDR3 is TGTGCCAGCAGTGAAGGGACAGGGTTGGGGAGGGCAACTAATGAAAAACTGTTTTTT. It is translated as CASSEGTGLGRATNEKLFF.

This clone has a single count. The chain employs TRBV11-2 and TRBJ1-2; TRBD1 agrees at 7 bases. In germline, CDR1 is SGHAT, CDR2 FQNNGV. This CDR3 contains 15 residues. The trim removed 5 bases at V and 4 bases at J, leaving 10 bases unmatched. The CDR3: CASSRSGGLGYGYTF. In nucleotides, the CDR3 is TGTGCCAGCAGCAGATCAGGGGGTTTGGGCTATGGCTACACCTTC.

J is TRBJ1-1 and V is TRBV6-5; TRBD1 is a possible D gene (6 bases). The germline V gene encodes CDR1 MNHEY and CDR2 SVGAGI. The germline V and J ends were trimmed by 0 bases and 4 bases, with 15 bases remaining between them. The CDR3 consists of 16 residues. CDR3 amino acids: CASSYSGKGVGTEAFF. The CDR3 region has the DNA TGTGCCAGCAGTTACTCGGGCAAGGGGGTAGGCACTGAAGCTTTCTTT.